The TCR beta chain described here comes from a study of cytomegalovirus exposure and HLA in healthy donors. Overall study context: A data release that came early held 80 million to 95 million unique TCRs from HLA-typed donors. General study results and limits: Later analysis showed TCR association rates varying by HLA locus, highest for DRB1 and lowest for HLA-C. In a later analysis, 16,951 TCR beta sequences were associated with HLA alleles at 0.05 false discovery rate. Judged likely to be a sequencing artifact was a cluster of highly shared sequence variants.

The CDR3 is made up of 17 amino acids. From germline, CDR1 is MGHRA and CDR2 YSYEKL. With 1 base removed from V and 2 bases from J, the gap between germline ends came to 15 bases. A multiplex PCR was run with 60 Vbeta primers and 13 Jbeta primers. Produced via immunoSEQ multiplex PCR; TCRdb's table is partial and in-frame only. The repertoire holds around 220,000 clones, with roughly four fifths as singletons. This clone was observed a few times. What it recognizes is unknown. The chain combines TRBV4-1 with TRBJ1-3, with D perhaps TRBD1 (5 bases). This receptor was taken from a girl aged 2 to 9 in good health and CMV-seronegative. Sequencing used PBMCs. The CDR3 coding sequence is TGCGCCAGCAGCCAAGGGAGGGCGGGGCCTACTGGAAACACCATATATTTT. The encoded protein is CASSQGRAGPTGNTIYF.